These 14 T cell receptor beta chains came from one sample sequenced in a study of PD-1 blockade in classical Hodgkin lymphoma. Patients all relapsed after autologous stem cell transplantation, and there was variation in brentuximab vedotin exposure. Produced via immunoSEQ multiplex PCR; TCRdb's table is partial and in-frame only. This sample has about 41,000 clones, with 65% to 80% found just once. The input for sequencing was peripheral blood mononuclear cells (PBMCs), taken at baseline. The receptors stem from a human donor with classical Hodgkin lymphoma.

J is TRBJ1-2 and V is TRBV29-1, with TRBD1 matching over 8 bases. The CDR3 spans 13 residues. Germline CDR1 reads SQVTM; CDR2 reads ANQGSEA. V trimming: 4 bases; J trimming: 7 bases; junction bases outside the gene matches: 8. The CDR3 bases are TGCAGCGTTGTTGAACAGGGGGTCTCTGGCTACACCTTC. This sequence encodes CSVVEQGVSGYTF.

This clone was observed once. The chain employs TRBV9 and TRBJ2-3; weak D call: TRBD1 (6 bases). CDR3 length equals 14 residues. V was clipped by 4 bases and J by 6 bases, with 15 bases between them. The germline V gene encodes CDR1 SGDLS and CDR2 YYNGEE. CDR3 in amino acids: CASSSDRFWDTQYF. The CDR3 nucleotides read TGTGCCAGCAGCTCAGACAGGTTTTGGGATACGCAGTATTTT.

The rearrangement uses TRBV27 and TRBJ2-5; no firm D call. This CDR3 has 15 residues. V was shortened by 2 bases and J by 2 bases, with 12 bases between the two germline ends. CDR1 and CDR2 from the germline V gene are MNHEY and SMNVEV (reference sequence). CDR3 amino acids: CASSLTTLRQETQYF. The CDR3 nucleotides are TGTGCCAGCAGTTTAACCACCCTCCGACAAGAGACCCAGTACTTC.

V and J are TRBV28 and TRBJ2-7, with D perhaps matching TRBD1 or TRBD2 (5 bases each). The CDR3 contains 15 residues. V lost 4 bases and J lost 2, with 15 bases in between. Germline lookup yields CDR1 MDHEN and CDR2 SYDVKM. Here the CDR3 DNA reads TGTGCCAGCAGTTACCCGGGACCGTCGACCTACGAGCAGTACTTC. Its protein is CASSYPGPSTYEQYF.

The chain recombines TRBV5-1 with TRBJ2-5; 9 bases align to TRBD1. Trimming took 3 bases from V and 2 from J; bases not matched to a gene: 11. This CDR3 region has 17 residues. Germline V gene sequence: CDR1 SGHRS, CDR2 YFSETQ. The CDR3 sequence is CASSSRPPGTGQETQYF. The CDR3 DNA reads TGCGCCAGCAGCTCGAGGCCTCCCGGGACAGGGCAAGAGACCCAGTACTTC.

V gene TRBV30 combines with J gene TRBJ2-5, with no clear D. Per germline, CDR1 GTSNPN and CDR2 SVGIG (reference sequence). The CDR3 is 12 residues long. V dropped 4 bases and J dropped 5 bases, with 11 bases sitting between them. Here the CDR3 reads CAWKSLPETQYF. The CDR3 DNA reads TGTGCCTGGAAAAGTCTCCCCGAGACCCAGTACTTC.

A few counts support this clone. The V call is TRBV6-5, the J call TRBJ1-4; D not resolved. Trimming removed 5 bases from V and 3 bases from J, with 10 bases in between. The V gene's germline CDR1 is MNHEY and CDR2 SVGAGI. CDR3 length: 14 amino acids. For the CDR3, the DNA is TGTGCCAGCAGTACAGTCTGGGCTAATGAAAAACTGTTTTTT. As protein: CASSTVWANEKLFF.

This clone has only one observation. This chain connects TRBV6-5 to TRBJ1-5, with D tentatively TRBD1 (6 bases). This CDR3 has 14 amino acids. Trimming cost V 5 bases and J 7 bases, with 15 bases left between them. The germline CDR1 and CDR2 sequences are MNHEY and SVGAGI. The CDR3 DNA reads as TGTGCCAGCAGTCCCCAGGGGCTGAGGCAGCCCCAGCATTTT. Translating gives CASSPQGLRQPQHF.

The chain carries TRBV28 and TRBJ1-1, with a weak D call TRBD1 (5 bases). The germline V gene encodes CDR1 MDHEN and CDR2 SYDVKM. This CDR3 spans 16 amino acids. V shed 7 bases and J shed 1 base, with 19 bases lying between them. CDR3 in DNA: TGTGCCAGCACATCCCCGGTTGGACAACCGAACACTGAAGCTTTCTTT. Its translation is CASTSPVGQPNTEAFF.

The V gene is TRBV7-9, the J gene TRBJ2-1; 13 nucleotides line up with TRBD2. The CDR3 extends over 14 amino acids. CDR1 SEHNR and CDR2 FQNEAQ come from the germline V gene (reference sequence). V shed 11 bases and J 8 bases; nucleotides not matched to a gene: 9. CDR3 in amino acids: CAGGTSGIEDEQFF. For the CDR3, the DNA is TGTGCCGGCGGGACTAGCGGGATTGAGGATGAGCAGTTCTTC. Full variable domain (remainder filled in from reference TRBV7-9 and TRBJ2-1): DTGVSQNPRHKITKRGQNVTFRCDPISEHNRLYWYRQTLGQGPEFLTYFQNEAQLEKSRLLSDRFSAERPKGSFSTLEIQRTEQGDSAMYLCAGGTSGIEDEQFFGPGTRLTVL.

Turning to this clone: Different DNA sequences within this sample yield the same CDR3. V usage is TRBV10-1 and J usage is TRBJ2-5; D ambiguous. Germline values: CDR1 WNHNN, CDR2 SYGVQD (reference sequence). Between the trimmed V and J ends, which lost 2 bases and 4 bases, there was a span of 5 bases. This CDR3 contains 12 residues. In nucleotides, the CDR3 is TGCGCCAGCAGTGAGGGCGGAGAGACCCAGTACTTC. Protein: CASSEGGETQYF.

The rearrangement links TRBV4-2 to TRBJ2-3, with TRBD2 matching 7 bases. The CDR3 is made up of 16 amino acids. Germline-derived CDR1 and CDR2 are LGHNA and YNFKEQ. The ends lost 4 bases at V and 4 bases at J; junction bases unmatched: 11. In nucleotides, the CDR3 is TGTGCCAGCAGCCTAGCCGGGACTACTCGCGCAGATACGCAGTATTTT. Protein sequence: CASSLAGTTRADTQYF.

This clone came up a few times. J is TRBJ2-7 and V is TRBV6-1; D is undetermined. V lost 5 bases and J 2 bases, leaving 10 bases between the germline ends. From germline, CDR1 is MNHNS and CDR2 SASEGT. This CDR3 contains 13 residues. This chain's CDR3 is CASSFGPPYEQYF. The CDR3 DNA reads as TGTGCCAGCAGTTTCGGGCCCCCCTACGAGCAGTACTTC.

J is TRBJ2-5 and V is TRBV7-9; 7 bases are a match to TRBD2. Germline lookup yields CDR1 SEHNR and CDR2 FQNEAQ (reference sequence). This CDR3 contains 14 residues. Trimming cost V 0 bases and J 4 bases; bases outside gene matches: 2. The chain's CDR3 is CASSLALAAETQYF. The CDR3 nucleotides are TGTGCCAGCAGCTTAGCCCTAGCGGCAGAGACCCAGTACTTC.